A single T cell receptor beta chain is shown here with its context. Generated by immunoSEQ multiplex PCR, the TCRdb table keeps only in-frame clones and is missing some. This sample yields about 170,000 clones, of which about four fifths are seen a single time; 12% belongs to the top ten. The record originates from a study of blood T cell repertoires in COVID-19. V was trimmed by 2 bases and J by 6 bases, leaving 14 bases between them. CDR3 size: 14 residues. CDR1 is SGHDT and CDR2 is YYEEEE in the germline V gene. Two negative PCRs, clearance, or symptom resolution characterized the recovered Cohort 3 donors.

The rearrangement links TRBV5-6 to TRBJ1-1, with D unclear. This sequence was found in a man aged 50 to 59 who had recovered from COVID-19. The sequencing sample was made of PBMCs or T cells enriched from blood (not recorded which). CDR3 region: CASSFRVEGAEAFF. As DNA, the CDR3 is TGTGCCAGCAGCTTTCGAGTAGAGGGTGCTGAAGCTTTCTTT.